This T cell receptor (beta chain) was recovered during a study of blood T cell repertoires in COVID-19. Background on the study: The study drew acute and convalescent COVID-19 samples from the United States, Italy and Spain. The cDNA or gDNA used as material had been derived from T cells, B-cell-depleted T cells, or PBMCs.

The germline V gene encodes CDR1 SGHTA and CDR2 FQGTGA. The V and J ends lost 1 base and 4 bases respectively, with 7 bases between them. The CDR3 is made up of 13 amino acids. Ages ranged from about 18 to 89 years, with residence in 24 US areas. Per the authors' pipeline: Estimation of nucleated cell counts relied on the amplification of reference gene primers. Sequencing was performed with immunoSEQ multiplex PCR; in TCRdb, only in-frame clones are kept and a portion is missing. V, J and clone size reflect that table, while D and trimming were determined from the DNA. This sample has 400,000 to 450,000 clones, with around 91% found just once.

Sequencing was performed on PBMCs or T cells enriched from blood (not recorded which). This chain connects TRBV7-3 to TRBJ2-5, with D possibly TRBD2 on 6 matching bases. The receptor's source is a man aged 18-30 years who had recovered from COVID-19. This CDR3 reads CASSLKEGETQYF. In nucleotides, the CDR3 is TGTGCCAGCAGCTTAAAGGAGGGAGAGACCCAGTACTTC. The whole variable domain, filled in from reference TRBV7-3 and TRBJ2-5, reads GAGVSQTPSNKVTEKGKYVELRCDPISGHTALYWYRQSLGQGPEFLIYFQGTGAADDSGLPNDRFFAVRPEGSVSTLKIQRTERGDSAVYLCASSLKEGETQYFGPGTRLLVL.